This paragraph covers one T cell receptor (beta chain) sequence. Its specific antigen is unknown. It has no much larger one-base neighbor in the sample; base qualities were not kept. Each collaborating institution followed its own protocols to collect whole blood in K2EDTA tubes. Collaborator samples were shipped for TCRbeta analysis as frozen whole blood, isolated PBMCs, or DNA extracted from either sample type. This entry belongs to a study of blood T cell repertoires in COVID-19 (dated by TCRdb to the early 2020s). In the study overall: The collaborator samples originated in the United States, Italy and Spain and spanned the acute and convalescent phases of COVID-19. The prospective study material was composed of cDNA or gDNA derived from T cells, B-cell-depleted T cells, or PBMCs. The samples were drawn from two sources: the first 160 participants of the ongoing ImmuneRACE study, and fewer than 1,500 subjects contributed by 6 global collaborators. Where HLA class I and class II types were available, the types were taken from metadata supplied by the sample provider, not from assay-based typing. A de-identified subject ID, COVID-19 status, age in years and sex were almost always included in the sample metadata. The repertoires were released in a freely available public database intended as a resource for research on the immune response to SARS-CoV-2. Subjects who had been exposed to COVID-19, were actively infected with it, or had recovered from it provided the deeply sampled blood TCRbeta repertoires that made up the dataset. General study outcomes and caveats: The quantity of clinical and demographic metadata differed by source and by participant and was supplied without curation.

TCRbeta CDR3 regions were amplified from genomic DNA using the immunoSEQ Assay, a bias-controlled multiplex PCR. Under the source paper's analysis protocol: Within the assay, amplification of reference gene primers was used to estimate how many nucleated cells each sample contained. Sequence reads were collapsed and filtered to measure the absolute abundance of every unique TCRbeta CDR3 rearrangement. For each sample, productive Simpson clonality was calculated as the square root of Simpson's diversity index over productive rearrangements. Held by TCRdb, this immuneACCESS table contains in-frame sequences only and omits some clones. Under half of the omission traces to an unresolved V gene where checked; the cause of the rest is unknown. The DNA gave D and trimming, while V, J and clone size come from that table. This sample lists some 70,000 clones; around 90% were detected once. The ten largest make up 5.5% to 8.5% of the sample.

The trim is 4 bases for V and 0 bases for J, with a gap of 12 bases between the germline ends. The CDR3, cysteine through phenylalanine, is 15 amino acids long. The read is trimmed to its CDR3 DNA, 45 bases read in frame from base 1. For CDR1 and CDR2, the germline V gene lists SGDLS and YYNGEE. The source of this sequence is a man aged 45-65 years with active COVID-19. Recombination joined TRBV9 with TRBJ2-3; a confident D gene designation cannot be given. Sequencing was done on a sample of peripheral blood. The base sequence is TGTGCCAGCAGCCCCCAAGAGACTAGCACAGATACGCAGTATTTT. It codes for CASSPQETSTDTQYF.